This entry lists 2 T cell receptor beta chains sequenced from one sample in a study of control samples from healthy donors and cancer patients. Using immunoSEQ multiplex PCR, the repertoire was profiled, and TCRdb retains in-frame clones only, with some absent. This table has over 200,000 clones, roughly 80% appearing once. The sample consisted of PBMCs. These TCRs come from an older woman with lung cancer.

The rearrangement joins TRBV6-5 to TRBJ1-3; D ambiguous. Trimming shortened V by 6 bases and J by 3 bases, and 6 bases separated the two germline ends. Germline values: CDR1 MNHEY, CDR2 SVGAGI. The CDR3 totals 12 residues. CDR3 coding DNA: TGTGCCAGCAGGGGTGGTGGAAACACCATATATTTT. It is translated as CASRGGGNTIYF.

This chain uses TRBV6-4 with TRBJ2-3; 8 positions agree with TRBD2. Germline loops: CDR1 MRHNA, CDR2 SNTAGT. After removal of 5 bases from V and 1 base from J, the junction contained 5 bases not matched to a gene. The CDR3 extends over 15 amino acids. The CDR3, as DNA: TGTGCCAGCAGTCCCGGGACTAGAGGCACAGATACGCAGTATTTT. Its protein is CASSPGTRGTDTQYF.